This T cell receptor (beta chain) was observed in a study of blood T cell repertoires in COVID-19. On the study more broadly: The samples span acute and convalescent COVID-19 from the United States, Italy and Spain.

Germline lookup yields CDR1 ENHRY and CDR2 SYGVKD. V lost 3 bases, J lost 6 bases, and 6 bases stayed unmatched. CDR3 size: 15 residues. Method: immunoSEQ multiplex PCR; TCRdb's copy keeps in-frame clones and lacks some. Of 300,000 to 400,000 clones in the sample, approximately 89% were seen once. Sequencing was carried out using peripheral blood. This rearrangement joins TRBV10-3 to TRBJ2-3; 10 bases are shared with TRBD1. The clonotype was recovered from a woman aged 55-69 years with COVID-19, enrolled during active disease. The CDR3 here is CAISDKTGGFDTQYF. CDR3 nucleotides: TGTGCCATCAGTGATAAGACAGGGGGCTTTGATACGCAGTATTTT.